This T cell receptor (beta chain) is from a study of T cells in Graves' hyperthyroidism and ophthalmopathy. The study's findings and limits: Most thyroid clonotypes expanded above 0.001 appeared in blood too.

RNA transcripts were the template for amplifying TCR beta CDR3 regions. With the HTBI primer set, the TCR CDR3 went through a first round of RT-PCR. TCRdb recomputed calls from the multiplex PCR reads with MiXCR, one row per CDR3 protein. This sample carries 250,000 or so distinct CDR3 sequences, roughly 15% of them seen once, and the ten largest clones take around 30%. This clonotype occurred many times. Its antigen is undetermined. This CDR3 has 17 amino acids. The V and J ends lost 0 bases and 0 bases, in that order; junction bases with no gene match: 4. Germline V gene lookup returns CDR1 MGHRA and CDR2 YSYEKL.

The receptor was isolated from a woman between 50 and 59 years old with Graves' hyperthyroidism that later progressed to Graves' ophthalmopathy. Sequenced input: blood. The V gene is TRBV4-1, the J gene TRBJ2-1; 8 bases line up with TRBD2. CDR3 in DNA: TGCGCCAGCAGCCAAGATCGCGGGAGGAGCTCCTACAATGAGCAGTTCTTC. Translation gives CASSQDRGRSSYNEQFF.